The rows below give T cell receptor beta chains drawn from one sample of a study of T cells in Graves' hyperthyroidism and ophthalmopathy. TCRdb used MiXCR to reprocess the multiplex PCR reads, holding one entry per CDR3 protein. The top ten clones hold 15% to 17% of a sample with 350,000 or so distinct CDR3 sequences, 15% to 20% of them seen once. Sequencing used blood. These receptors all stem from a woman aged 40 to 50 with Graves' ophthalmopathy. CDR3s include the opening cysteine and the closing phenylalanine or tryptophan. The D gene is left open where the match is weak. Size is stated for part of the rows, as once, few or many counts, or as a class when the clone is expanded.

CDR3 protein	CDR3 DNA	V gene	clone size	D gene	J gene
CASSLIPGNYGYTF	TGTGCCAGCAGTTTAATTCCAGGGAACTATGGCTACACCTTC	TRBV28	NA	NA	TRBJ1-2
CSVNGLAGVGGTETQYF	TGCAGCGTAAACGGACTAGCGGGAGTGGGTGGGACGGAGACCCAGTACTTC	TRBV29-1	once	TRBD2	TRBJ2-5
CASSVVQGGRETQYF	TGTGCCAGCAGCGTAGTACAGGGGGGTAGAGAGACCCAGTACTTC	TRBV9	many	TRBD1	TRBJ2-5
CASKYTVTEAFF	TGTGCCAGCAAGTATACGGTCACTGAAGCTTTCTTT	TRBV2	NA	NA	TRBJ1-1
CASSYSVAREYEQYF	TGTGCCAGCAGTTACTCCGTCGCTAGGGAGTACGAGCAGTACTTC	TRBV6-5	NA	NA	TRBJ2-7
CASRVRWDSYQPQHF	TGTGCCAGCAGGGTGCGATGGGACAGTTATCAGCCCCAGCATTTT	TRBV6-1	many	TRBD1	TRBJ1-5
CASRLGLAGWEEQYF	TGTGCCAGCAGGCTCGGACTAGCGGGATGGGAAGAGCAGTACTTC	TRBV28	NA	TRBD2	TRBJ2-7
CASSQVVAGPYEQYF	TGTGCCAGCAGCCAAGTGGTAGCGGGTCCATACGAGCAGTACTTC	TRBV3-1	few	TRBD2	TRBJ2-7
CASSMQANQPQLF	TGTGCCAGCAGTATGCAGGCCAATCAGCCCCAGCTTTTT	TRBV12-3/TRBV12-4	NA	NA	TRBJ1-5
CASSFIKSQDRGAFF	TGTGCCAGCAGCTTTATAAAGTCTCAGGACAGGGGAGCTTTCTTT	TRBV7-8	NA	TRBD1	TRBJ1-1
CSVKDSNTEAFF	TGCAGTGTTAAAGATTCGAACACTGAAGCTTTCTTT	TRBV20-1	many	NA	TRBJ1-1
CASSQSRVPTYEQYF	TGTGCCAGCAGCCAAAGTCGGGTCCCCACCTACGAGCAGTACTTC	TRBV3-1	NA	NA	TRBJ2-7
CASSLESSTPQHF	TGTGCCAGCAGCTTAGAGTCTAGCACGCCCCAGCATTTT	TRBV11-2	many	NA	TRBJ1-5
CASMTWGNTEAFF	TGTGCCAGCATGACCTGGGGGAACACTGAAGCTTTCTTT	TRBV6-1	NA	NA	TRBJ1-1
CAWSTGTVQPQHF	TGTGCCTGGAGTACCGGGACCGTCCAGCCCCAGCATTTT	TRBV30	many	NA	TRBJ1-5
CASSLSGMRTGNTIYF	TGCGCCAGCAGCTTGTCTGGTATGCGGACTGGAAACACCATATATTTT	TRBV5-1	NA	NA	TRBJ1-3
CASSGGSERERQETQYF	TGTGCCAGCAGTGGCGGTAGCGAGCGGGAGCGCCAAGAGACCCAGTACTTC	TRBV6-1	NA	TRBD2	TRBJ2-5
CASPTDRAVRETQYF	TGTGCCAGCCCGACGGACAGGGCGGTGAGGGAGACCCAGTACTTC	TRBV2	many	TRBD1	TRBJ2-5
CSARPLAGDTYEQYF	TGCAGTGCTAGACCCTTAGCGGGAGATACCTACGAGCAGTACTTC	TRBV20-1	NA	TRBD2	TRBJ2-7
CAIRADINQPQHF	TGTGCCATCAGGGCCGACATCAATCAGCCCCAGCATTTT	TRBV10-3	many	NA	TRBJ1-5
CASRKQGFDTEAFF	TGTGCCAGCAGAAAACAGGGCTTCGACACTGAAGCTTTCTTT	TRBV3-1	NA	NA	TRBJ1-1
CASSTRTGELFF	TGTGCCAGCAGCACTAGGACCGGGGAGCTGTTTTTT	TRBV7-3	NA	NA	TRBJ2-2
CASSLPGTGDFYTF	TGTGCCAGCAGTTTACCGGGAACAGGGGATTTCTACACCTTC	TRBV28	many	TRBD1	TRBJ1-2
CAWNPGLAREQYF	TGTGCCTGGAATCCGGGACTAGCGAGAGAGCAGTACTTC	TRBV30	many	TRBD2	TRBJ2-7
CASSPPTVYYEQYF	TGTGCCAGCAGTCCCCCAACGGTCTACTACGAGCAGTACTTC	TRBV28	many	NA	TRBJ2-7
CASSFQVAYEQYF	TGTGCCAGCAGCTTCCAAGTAGCCTACGAGCAGTACTTC	TRBV5-4	many	NA	TRBJ2-7
CASSVPGHLNTEAFF	TGTGCCAGCAGTGTTCCGGGACACCTGAACACTGAAGCTTTCTTT	TRBV6-1	many	NA	TRBJ1-1
CASSSYRDGYGYTF	TGTGCCAGCAGTTCCTACAGGGACGGCTATGGCTACACCTTC	TRBV11-2	many	NA	TRBJ1-2
CASSQGTMKNTEAFF	TGTGCCAGCAGCCAAGGGACAATGAAGAACACTGAAGCTTTCTTT	TRBV28	many	NA	TRBJ1-1
CASSQEGRAGSTEAFF	TGCGCCAGCAGCCAAGAGGGGAGGGCAGGGAGTACTGAAGCTTTCTTT	TRBV4-1	many	NA	TRBJ1-1
CATSGTGGFASEQYF	TGTGCCACCAGTGGGACAGGGGGTTTTGCCTCCGAGCAGTACTTC	TRBV24-1	few	TRBD1	TRBJ2-7
CASSFLASFSTDTQYF	TGTGCCAGCAGCTTCCTCGCGTCCTTCAGCACAGATACGCAGTATTTT	TRBV5-8	many	NA	TRBJ2-3
CASSNAPPSAGERQETQYF	TGCGCCAGCAGCAACGCCCCCCCCTCCGCGGGAGAAAGGCAGGAGACCCAGTACTTC	TRBV4-1	many	TRBD2	TRBJ2-5
CASRAGNSSPLHF	TGTGCCAGCAGGGCAGGGAATAGTTCACCCCTCCACTTT	TRBV12-3/TRBV12-4	NA	NA	TRBJ1-6
CASSLRGGTGELFF	TGCGCCAGCAGCTTGAGAGGGGGCACCGGGGAGCTGTTTTTT	TRBV5-1	many	NA	TRBJ2-2
CASSKAYRNTEAFF	TGTGCCAGCAGCAAAGCTTACAGGAACACTGAAGCTTTCTTT	TRBV14	many	NA	TRBJ1-1
CASSLVVREGKNTEAFF	TGTGCCAGCAGCTTAGTTGTTCGGGAGGGAAAGAACACTGAAGCTTTCTTT	TRBV7-9	many	NA	TRBJ1-1
CASSLGLVESTGELFF	TGTGCCAGCAGCTTAGGACTAGTAGAGTCCACCGGGGAGCTGTTTTTT	TRBV11-2	many	NA	TRBJ2-2
CASTEQLAGLESYEQYF	TGTGCCAGCACCGAACAGCTAGCGGGCCTTGAATCCTACGAGCAGTACTTC	TRBV12-3/TRBV12-4	many	TRBD2	TRBJ2-7
CASSPSGNSREQYF	TGTGCCAGCAGCCCGAGCGGGAACTCTCGGGAGCAGTACTTC	TRBV11-3	NA	TRBD2	TRBJ2-7
CANLPGQNQETQYF	TGCGCCAACCTCCCGGGACAGAATCAAGAGACCCAGTACTTC	TRBV10-1	many	TRBD1	TRBJ2-5
CASSFAGRTSHGYTF	TGTGCCAGCAGCTTCGCGGGCCGAACCAGCCATGGCTACACCTTC	TRBV7-9	many	NA	TRBJ1-2
CASSYLFWTDETYGYTF	TGTGCCAGCAGTTACCTGTTTTGGACGGACGAAACTTATGGCTACACCTTC	TRBV6-5	NA	NA	TRBJ1-2
CASSLEGGAHEQYF	TGTGCCAGCAGCTTAGAGGGAGGAGCCCACGAGCAGTACTTC	TRBV7-2	many	NA	TRBJ2-7
CASSHEVGDYGYTF	TGTGCCAGCAGCCACGAAGTCGGGGACTATGGCTACACCTTC	TRBV14	many	NA	TRBJ1-2
CASSQGAAQVIRAYEQYF	TGCGCCAGCAGCCAAGGAGCGGCACAGGTAATTCGAGCCTACGAGCAGTACTTC	TRBV4-1	many	NA	TRBJ2-7
CAIREYPYEQYF	TGTGCCATCCGAGAGTACCCCTACGAGCAGTACTTC	TRBV6-1	many	NA	TRBJ2-7
CSVEASAETQYF	TGCAGCGTTGAGGCTAGCGCAGAGACCCAGTACTTC	TRBV29-1	NA	NA	TRBJ2-5
CASSLWGSQPQHF	TGTGCCAGCAGTTTATGGGGTTCACAGCCCCAGCATTTT	TRBV28	many	NA	TRBJ1-5
CSARGEDRILEAFF	TGCAGTGCTAGAGGGGAGGACAGAATTTTAGAAGCTTTCTTT	TRBV20-1	many	NA	TRBJ1-1
CSARDLGTSGRGLVKNIQYF	TGCAGTGCTAGAGATTTGGGGACTAGCGGGAGAGGATTGGTAAAAAACATTCAGTACTTC	TRBV20-1	many	TRBD2	TRBJ2-4